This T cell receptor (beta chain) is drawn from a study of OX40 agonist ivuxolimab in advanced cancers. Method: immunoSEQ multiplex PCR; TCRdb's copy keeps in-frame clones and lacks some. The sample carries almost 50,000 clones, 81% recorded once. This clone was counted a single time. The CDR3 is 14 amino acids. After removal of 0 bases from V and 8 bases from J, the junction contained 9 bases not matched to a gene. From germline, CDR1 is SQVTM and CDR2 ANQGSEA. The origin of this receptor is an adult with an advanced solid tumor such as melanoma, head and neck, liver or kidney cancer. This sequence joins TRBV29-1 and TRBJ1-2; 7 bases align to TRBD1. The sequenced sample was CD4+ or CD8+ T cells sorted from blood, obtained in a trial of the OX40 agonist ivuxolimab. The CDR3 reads CSVEEGRGLLGYTF. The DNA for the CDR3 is TGCAGCGTTGAAGAAGGGAGGGGGCTCTTAGGCTACACCTTC.